This T cell receptor (beta chain) was recorded in a study of T cell changes during pregnancy in multiple sclerosis. Trimming left V 4 bases short and J 5 bases short, with 11 bases between. The germline gives CDR1 MDHEN, CDR2 SYDVKM. CDR3 length: 13 residues. Produced via immunoSEQ multiplex PCR; TCRdb's table is partial and in-frame only. Of roughly 75,000 clones listed, 80% to 95% are singletons. The TCR originated in a female donor in good health, enrolled as a control in a pregnancy study. This chain links TRBV28 with TRBJ2-5; D not resolved. The sequences come from peripheral blood, collected in the third trimester of pregnancy. CDR3 loop: CASSYPPRETQYF. The CDR3 region has the DNA TGTGCCAGCAGTTATCCTCCTCGGGAGACCCAGTACTTC.